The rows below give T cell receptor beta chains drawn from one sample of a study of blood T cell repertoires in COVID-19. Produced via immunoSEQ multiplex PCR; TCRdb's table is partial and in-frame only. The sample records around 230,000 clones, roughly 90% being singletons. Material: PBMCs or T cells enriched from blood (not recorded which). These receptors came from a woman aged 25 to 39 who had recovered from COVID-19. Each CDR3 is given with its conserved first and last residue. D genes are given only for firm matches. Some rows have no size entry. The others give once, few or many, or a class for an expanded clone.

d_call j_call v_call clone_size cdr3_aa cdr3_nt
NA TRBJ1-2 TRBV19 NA CASTVGEGRYTF TGTGCCAGTACCGTAGGGGAGGGGAGATACACCTTC
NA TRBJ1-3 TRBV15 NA CATSRDRHRSGNTIYF TGTGCCACCAGCAGAGACAGGCATCGCTCTGGAAACACCATATATTTT
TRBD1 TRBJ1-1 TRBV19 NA CASSFLDRVNTEAFF TGTGCCAGTAGTTTTCTGGACAGGGTGAACACTGAAGCTTTCTTT
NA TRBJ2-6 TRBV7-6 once CASSLDSSGANVLTF TGTGCCAGCAGCCTGGACAGCTCTGGGGCCAACGTCCTGACTTTC
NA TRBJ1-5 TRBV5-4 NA CASSLFPQEPQHF TGTGCCAGCAGCTTATTCCCCCAGGAACCCCAGCATTTT
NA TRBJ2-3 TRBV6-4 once CASSVSGTSTDTQYF TGTGCCAGCAGTGTTAGCGGAACTAGCACAGATACGCAGTATTTT
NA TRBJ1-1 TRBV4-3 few CASSQRISGDGAFF TGCGCCAGCAGCCAACGGATTTCAGGGGATGGAGCTTTCTTT
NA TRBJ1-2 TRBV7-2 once CASSSRDTLYGYTF TGTGCCAGCAGCTCCCGGGACACCCTCTATGGCTACACCTTC
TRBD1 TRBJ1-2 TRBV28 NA CASTNNRGVHGYTF TGTGCCAGCACCAACAACAGGGGAGTCCATGGCTACACCTTC
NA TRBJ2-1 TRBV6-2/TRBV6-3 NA CASSRWENEQFF TGTGCCAGCAGTAGATGGGAGAATGAGCAGTTCTTC
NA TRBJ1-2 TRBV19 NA CASSPQDRFYGYTF TGTGCCAGTAGTCCGCAAGACAGGTTCTATGGCTACACCTTC
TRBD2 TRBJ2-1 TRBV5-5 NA CASSSESLAGSEQFF TGTGCCAGCAGTTCGGAAAGCTTAGCGGGGAGCGAGCAGTTCTTC
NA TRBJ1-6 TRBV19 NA CASAEQLNSPLHF TGTGCCAGTGCAGAGCAACTAAATTCACCCCTCCACTTT
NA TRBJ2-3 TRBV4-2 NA CASSQGSATQYF TGTGCCAGCAGCCAAGGCAGCGCTACGCAGTATTTT
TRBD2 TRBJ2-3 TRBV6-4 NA CASSDSPSGGGTDTQYF TGTGCCAGCAGTGACTCTCCTAGCGGGGGGGGAACAGATACGCAGTATTTT
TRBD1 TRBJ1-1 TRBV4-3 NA CASSQGPLDRATEAFF TGCGCCAGCAGCCAAGGCCCCCTCGACAGGGCCACTGAAGCTTTCTTT